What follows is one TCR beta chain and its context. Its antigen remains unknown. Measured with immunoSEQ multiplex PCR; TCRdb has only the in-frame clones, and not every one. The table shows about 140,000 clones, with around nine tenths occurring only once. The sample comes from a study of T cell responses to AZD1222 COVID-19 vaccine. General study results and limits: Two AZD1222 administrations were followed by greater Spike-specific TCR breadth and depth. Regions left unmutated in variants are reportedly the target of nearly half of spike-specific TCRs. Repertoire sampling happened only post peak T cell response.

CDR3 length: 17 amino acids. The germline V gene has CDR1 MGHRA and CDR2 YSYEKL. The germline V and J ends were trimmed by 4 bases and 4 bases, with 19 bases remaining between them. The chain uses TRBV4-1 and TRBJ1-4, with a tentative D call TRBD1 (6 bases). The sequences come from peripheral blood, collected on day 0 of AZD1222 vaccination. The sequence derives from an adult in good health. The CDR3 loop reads CASSRNPRGANNEKLFF. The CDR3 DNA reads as TGCGCCAGCAGCCGCAACCCCCGGGGGGCTAATAATGAAAAACTGTTTTTT.